This TCR beta chain comes out of a study of Graves' ophthalmopathy and Graves' hyperthyroidism. This clonotype was seen repeatedly, ten times or more. Its specificity is not known. The CDR3 runs to 18 residues. J lost 3 bases, V lost 5 bases, and 14 bases had no gene match. Per germline, CDR1 SGHTA and CDR2 FQGTGA. Ophthalmopathy donors were characterized by moderate-to-severe activity, CAS of at least 3, NOSPECS of at least 4, and duration under 3 months. Diagnosis was based on clinical symptoms, serum thyroxine, TRAb, thyroid ultrasound and orbital computed tomography. Amplified TCR beta CDR3 regions were obtained using RNA transcripts as template. Scientists carried out first-round RT-PCR using HTBI primers and then a second-round multiplex PCR. TCRdb recomputed calls from the multiplex PCR reads with MiXCR, one row per CDR3 protein. Seen here are 170,000 or so distinct CDR3 sequences, under 40% observed once, and the top ten hold roughly 5.2%.

Whole-study results and caveats: The study's model predicted ophthalmopathy progression at roughly 64% sensitivity and 72.22% specificity. A 13-signature model separated ophthalmopathy from stable hyperthyroidism, reaching roughly 85% sensitivity and less than 82% specificity cross-validated.

The J gene is TRBJ1-3, the V gene TRBV7-3; 9 positions match TRBD1. The receptor's source is a woman in her thirties or forties with Graves' ophthalmopathy. Sequences were obtained from peripheral blood. The CDR3 nucleotides read TGTGCCAGCAGCCCGGGGAGGGACAGGGAAGACGTTGGAAACACCATATATTTT. This gives the protein CASSPGRDREDVGNTIYF.